This T cell receptor (beta chain) was captured in a study of T cell changes during pregnancy in multiple sclerosis. This table comes from immunoSEQ multiplex PCR, and its TCRdb copy is limited to in-frame clones, with some not included. The table has under 60,000 clones, around 94% seen once; the top ten hold roughly 0.34%. This CDR3 has 15 residues. V lost 3 bases, J lost 2 bases, and 4 bases stayed unmatched. Germline-derived CDR1 and CDR2 are SGHAT and FQNNGV. This receptor was obtained from a female donor with multiple sclerosis, enrolled in a pregnancy study. Sequencing was performed on CD4+ T cells from peripheral blood mononuclear cells, taken in the third trimester of pregnancy. The J gene is TRBJ2-3, the V gene TRBV11-2, with TRBD2 matching over 8 bases. This CDR3 reads CASSLTSDPTDTQYF. DNA for the CDR3: TGTGCCAGCAGCTTGACTAGCGACCCCACAGATACGCAGTATTTT.